The rows below give T cell receptor beta chains drawn from one sample of a study of blood T cell repertoires in COVID-19. The repertoire was sequenced with immunoSEQ multiplex PCR; TCRdb's copy has only in-frame clones and lacks some. The sample holds 250,000 to 300,000 clones, about 90% seen once. The sequenced sample was PBMCs or T cells enriched from blood (not recorded which). The source of these receptors is a human donor in a cohort exposed to, infected with or recovered from COVID-19 (not recorded which). The donor label of this sample is uncertain. Each CDR3 is given with its conserved first and last residue. Each record gives: V gene, D gene, clone size, J gene, CDR3 protein, CDR3 DNA. A D gene is named only where the DNA matches it firmly. Size is stated for part of the rows, as once, few or many counts, or as a class when the clone is expanded.

v_call: TRBV9; d_call: -; clone_size: -; j_call: TRBJ2-7; cdr3_aa: CASSVGEESSYEQYF; cdr3_nt: TGTGCCAGCAGCGTAGGTGAGGAGAGCTCCTACGAGCAGTACTTC
v_call: TRBV4-1; d_call: TRBD1; clone_size: -; j_call: TRBJ1-5; cdr3_aa: CASSRGQGIRIGQPQHF; cdr3_nt: TGCGCCAGCAGCCGAGGACAGGGAATACGCATTGGTCAGCCCCAGCATTTT
v_call: TRBV5-1; d_call: TRBD2; clone_size: -; j_call: TRBJ2-5; cdr3_aa: CASSLNQGTRSVETQYF; cdr3_nt: TGCGCCAGCAGCTTGAATCAGGGGACTAGATCGGTCGAGACCCAGTACTTC
v_call: TRBV2; d_call: -; clone_size: -; j_call: TRBJ1-2; cdr3_aa: CASSARTSNYGYTF; cdr3_nt: TGTGCCAGCAGTGCCAGGACTTCTAACTATGGCTACACCTTC
v_call: TRBV4-1; d_call: -; clone_size: -; j_call: TRBJ1-6; cdr3_aa: CASSQGRIGDNSPLHF; cdr3_nt: TGCGCCAGCAGCCAGGGGAGAATAGGAGATAATTCACCCCTCCACTTT
v_call: TRBV7-3; d_call: TRBD2; clone_size: -; j_call: TRBJ2-2; cdr3_aa: CASSLPSLAGNTGELFF; cdr3_nt: TGTGCCAGCAGCTTACCTTCACTAGCGGGAAACACCGGGGAGCTGTTTTTT
v_call: TRBV7-6; d_call: TRBD2; clone_size: -; j_call: TRBJ2-3; cdr3_aa: CASSLMVAGGIDTQYF; cdr3_nt: TGTGCCAGCAGCTTGATGGTTGCGGGGGGGATAGATACGCAGTATTTT
v_call: TRBV19; d_call: TRBD1; clone_size: -; j_call: TRBJ2-2; cdr3_aa: CASSSRIQGTNTGELFF; cdr3_nt: TGTGCCAGTAGTAGCCGAATACAGGGGACGAACACCGGGGAGCTGTTTTTT
v_call: TRBV13; d_call: TRBD1; clone_size: -; j_call: TRBJ2-1; cdr3_aa: CASSSLTGTDNEQFF; cdr3_nt: TGTGCCAGCAGCTCCCTCACCGGGACAGACAATGAGCAGTTCTTC
v_call: TRBV5-1; d_call: -; clone_size: -; j_call: TRBJ1-2; cdr3_aa: CASSLEGYGYTF; cdr3_nt: TGCGCCAGCAGCTTAGAGGGCTATGGCTACACCTTC
v_call: TRBV19; d_call: TRBD1; clone_size: -; j_call: TRBJ1-1; cdr3_aa: CASSEQGANTEAFF; cdr3_nt: TGTGCCAGTAGTGAACAGGGGGCGAACACTGAAGCTTTCTTT
v_call: TRBV14; d_call: TRBD2; clone_size: -; j_call: TRBJ2-5; cdr3_aa: CASSLWTSGENLEETQYF; cdr3_nt: TGTGCCAGCAGCCTCTGGACTAGCGGGGAGAATTTAGAAGAGACCCAGTACTTC
v_call: TRBV7-2; d_call: -; clone_size: -; j_call: TRBJ1-2; cdr3_aa: CASSTYRGENYGYTF; cdr3_nt: TGTGCCAGCAGCACGTACCGGGGGGAGAACTATGGCTACACCTTC
v_call: TRBV18; d_call: TRBD1; clone_size: -; j_call: TRBJ2-3; cdr3_aa: CASSPGQGRGTDTQYF; cdr3_nt: TGTGCCAGCTCTCCCGGACAGGGCAGGGGGACAGATACGCAGTATTTT
v_call: TRBV14; d_call: -; clone_size: -; j_call: TRBJ1-1; cdr3_aa: CASSQRWEWGFEAEAFF; cdr3_nt: TGTGCCAGCAGCCAACGCTGGGAGTGGGGTTTCGAGGCTGAAGCTTTCTTT
v_call: TRBV6-5; d_call: -; clone_size: -; j_call: TRBJ1-3; cdr3_aa: CATSGDGNTIYF; cdr3_nt: TGTGCCACCTCAGGGGACGGAAACACCATATATTTT
v_call: TRBV19; d_call: TRBD1; clone_size: -; j_call: TRBJ2-7; cdr3_aa: CASSILGQSYEQYF; cdr3_nt: TGTGCCAGTAGTATATTGGGACAGTCCTACGAGCAGTACTTC
v_call: TRBV7-8; d_call: TRBD1; clone_size: -; j_call: TRBJ2-7; cdr3_aa: CASSLARTGYEQYF; cdr3_nt: TGTGCCAGCAGCTTAGCCCGGACAGGGTACGAGCAGTACTTC
v_call: TRBV19; d_call: -; clone_size: -; j_call: TRBJ1-1; cdr3_aa: CASSNTGTGGTEAFF; cdr3_nt: TGTGCCAGTAGCAACACCGGGACGGGGGGTACTGAAGCTTTCTTT
v_call: TRBV7-9; d_call: TRBD2; clone_size: -; j_call: TRBJ2-7; cdr3_aa: CASRGGESYEQYF; cdr3_nt: TGTGCCAGCAGGGGAGGGGAGTCCTACGAGCAGTACTTC
v_call: TRBV6-6; d_call: TRBD2; clone_size: -; j_call: TRBJ2-7; cdr3_aa: CASSRNTWGGDPYEQYF; cdr3_nt: TGTGCCAGCAGTCGAAACACCTGGGGGGGGGACCCCTACGAGCAGTACTTC
v_call: TRBV30; d_call: TRBD2; clone_size: -; j_call: TRBJ2-2; cdr3_aa: CACTLAGGRNTGELFF; cdr3_nt: TGTGCCTGTACCCTAGCGGGGGGGAGGAACACCGGGGAGCTGTTTTTT
v_call: TRBV7-3; d_call: -; clone_size: -; j_call: TRBJ1-5; cdr3_aa: CASSYSPNQPQHF; cdr3_nt: TGTGCCAGCAGCTACAGCCCCAATCAGCCCCAGCATTTT
v_call: TRBV7-9; d_call: -; clone_size: -; j_call: TRBJ1-1; cdr3_aa: CASTLGGNTEAFF; cdr3_nt: TGTGCCAGCACACTGGGGGGGAACACTGAAGCTTTCTTT
v_call: TRBV19; d_call: TRBD2; clone_size: -; j_call: TRBJ2-2; cdr3_aa: CASSTLMGGGIGTGELFF; cdr3_nt: TGTGCCAGTAGTACCCTCATGGGCGGGGGGATTGGCACCGGGGAGCTGTTTTTT
v_call: TRBV15; d_call: TRBD1; clone_size: few; j_call: TRBJ1-6; cdr3_aa: CATSRAPARTGNSPLHF; cdr3_nt: TGTGCCACCAGCAGGGCCCCGGCCCGGACAGGGAATTCACCCCTCCACTTT
v_call: TRBV10-3; d_call: -; clone_size: few; j_call: TRBJ2-5; cdr3_aa: CAISAKDREGETQYF; cdr3_nt: TGTGCCATCAGTGCGAAGGACAGGGAGGGAGAGACCCAGTACTTC
v_call: TRBV12-3/TRBV12-4; d_call: -; clone_size: -; j_call: TRBJ1-2; cdr3_aa: CASSPTPLYGYTF; cdr3_nt: TGTGCCAGCAGCCCGACACCACTCTATGGCTACACCTTC